This T cell receptor beta chain was profiled in a study of technical replicates of blood from a handful of donors. TCRdb keeps only in-frame clones here, not all; method: immunoSEQ multiplex PCR. The data show roughly 15,000 clones, roughly three quarters seen once. This clone has just a few counts. V gave up 10 bases and J gave up 6 bases, with 12 bases separating them. In germline, CDR1 is LNHDA, CDR2 SQIVND (reference sequence). This CDR3 has 11 amino acids. The V gene is TRBV19, the J gene TRBJ1-1, with D possibly matching TRBD1 (6 bases). This clonotype was obtained from a human donor in good health. Sequencing used PBMCs. Here the CDR3 DNA reads TGTGCCACGAGACAGGCTCCTGAAGCTTTCTTT. Encoded protein: CATRQAPEAFF.